The next 16 T cell receptor beta chains were all read from a single sample in a study of T cells in localized non-small cell lung cancer. Clones were sequenced by immunoSEQ multiplex PCR, and TCRdb holds only the in-frame ones, with some missing. The sample holds approximately 1,300 clones; 22% are singletons and the top ten take 15%. The sequencing here drew on normal lung tissue next to the tumor, taken before any cancer treatment. The receptors were sampled from a male donor older than 55 with stage III squamous cell lung carcinoma.

This clone was seen a handful of times. The V gene is TRBV6-8, the J gene TRBJ1-6, with unresolved D. The CDR3 runs to 15 residues. Germline CDR1 reads MNHGY; CDR2 reads SAAAGT. Deletions cut 6 bases from V and 9 bases from J, with 18 bases between. CDR3 protein: CASRAVVGLGSPLHF. CDR3 in DNA: TGTGCCAGCAGGGCCGTGGTGGGATTAGGTTCACCCCTCCACTTT.

This clone was seen only a few times. This sequence joins TRBV23-1 and TRBJ1-1; D not certain. TRBV23-1 is noted as an ORF with a role that remains uncertain. V lost 6 bases, J lost 7 bases, and 15 bases lay in between. There are 13 residues in the CDR3. Written as DNA, the CDR3 is TGCGCCAGCAGCTTGGCTCTGATCGGTGAAGCTTTCTTT. Translating it yields CASSLALIGEAFF.

The CDR3 DNA is TGCGCCAGCAGTGAGTACAGAGGGACTAATTCACCCCTCCACTTT. This translates into CASSEYRGTNSPLHF. The chain recombines TRBV10-2 with TRBJ1-6; possible D gene TRBD1, 5 bases. V was pared by 1 base and J by 6 bases, with 10 bases between. The CDR3 has 15 residues. In germline, CDR1 is WSHSY, CDR2 SAAADI.

The V and J genes are TRBV11-3 and TRBJ1-4; weak D call: TRBD1 (5 bases). The CDR3 is 14 amino acids. Trimming took 1 base from V and 8 from J, leaving 11 bases between them. Germline loops: CDR1 SGHNT, CDR2 YENEEA. The CDR3 DNA is TGTGCCAGCAGCTTAGGGCAGGGACGAGAAAAACTGTTTTTT. Translation: CASSLGQGREKLFF.

V gene TRBV29-1 combines with J gene TRBJ2-1; 7 bases fit TRBD1. The ends lost 3 bases at V and 4 bases at J; junction bases unmatched: 6. The CDR3 is 14 residues long. Germline lookup yields CDR1 SQVTM and CDR2 ANQGSEA. CDR3 coding DNA: TGCAGCGTTGAGGACAGGAAAATTTACAATGAGCAGTTCTTC. Translated, it gives CSVEDRKIYNEQFF.

This clone was observed a handful of times. The V gene is TRBV4-1, the J gene TRBJ2-5, with no clear D. The ends were cut back, 2 bases at V and 4 bases at J, with 14 bases in the middle. CDR3 length equals 15 residues. Germline V CDR1 and CDR2: MGHRA, YSYEKL. CDR3 protein: CASSQSGFKGETQYF. The CDR3 DNA is TGCGCCAGCAGCCAATCAGGATTTAAGGGAGAGACCCAGTACTTC.

Only a few counts were recorded for this clone. CDR3 sequence: CASSPATRGETQYF. As DNA, the CDR3 is TGCGCCAGCAGTCCTGCAACTCGGGGAGAGACCCAGTACTTC. The chain has TRBV23-1 and TRBJ2-5, with D perhaps TRBD2 (5 bases). TRBV23-1 is treated as an ORF (open reading frame) with a function not yet certain. The CDR3 extends over 14 amino acids. Trimming stripped 4 bases from V and 4 bases from J, with 13 bases between.

The chain links TRBV11-3 to TRBJ2-7; possibly TRBD1 or TRBD2 for D (5 bases each). The CDR3 runs 15 residues. V lost 5 bases to trimming and J lost 2 bases, with 16 bases between them. Per the germline V gene, CDR1 is SGHNT and CDR2 is YENEEA. This CDR3 reads CASSDSGTEAYEQYF. In nucleotides, the CDR3 is TGTGCCAGCAGCGACTCCGGGACGGAAGCCTACGAGCAGTACTTC.

This clone was observed a few times. The rearrangement joins TRBV27 to TRBJ1-1; 9 bases map to TRBD1. CDR1 MNHEY and CDR2 SMNVEV come from the germline V gene (reference sequence). Losses at the gene ends were 3 bases for V and 5 bases for J; bases not matched to a gene: 19. This CDR3 region has 19 residues. The CDR3 bases are TGTGCCAGCAGTTTCTCGTCGGCGATCCCGTTAGGGACAGGGACTGAAGCTTTCTTT. Translating gives CASSFSSAIPLGTGTEAFF.

A few counts support this clone. The V gene is TRBV6-8, the J gene TRBJ2-1, with 7 bases that match TRBD1. CDR1 is MNHGY and CDR2 is SAAAGT in the germline V gene. The trim removed 5 bases at V and 3 bases at J, leaving 10 bases unmatched. The CDR3 extends over 16 amino acids. Here the CDR3 DNA reads TGTGCCAGCAGTACGGGGACAGCGCTTAACTACAATGAGCAGTTCTTC. Translating it yields CASSTGTALNYNEQFF.

The chain combines TRBV29-1 with TRBJ2-3; D may be TRBD1 (5 bases). The germline V and J ends were trimmed by 5 bases and 2 bases, with 11 bases remaining between them. The CDR3 is 13 amino acids. Germline V gives CDR1 SQVTM, CDR2 ANQGSEA. CDR3 sequence reads: CSVTQGNTDTQYF. CDR3 bases: TGCAGCGTTACCCAGGGAAACACAGATACGCAGTATTTT.

This clone has a handful of counts. The gene calls are TRBV4-1 and TRBJ1-1, with unresolved D. The CDR3 extends over 14 amino acids. Germline CDR1 is MGHRA and CDR2 is YSYEKL. Trimming pared 0 bases from V and 3 bases from J, leaving 8 bases between. The CDR3 region has the DNA TGCGCCAGCAGCCAAGAAGGACCCTACACTGAAGCTTTCTTT. Translated: CASSQEGPYTEAFF.

V gene TRBV14 combines with J gene TRBJ1-3; D gene uncertain. With 1 base removed from V and 1 base from J, the gap between germline ends came to 11 bases. This CDR3 is 16 amino acids long. Germline values: CDR1 SGHDN, CDR2 FVKESK. Here the CDR3 reads CASSQANMISGNTIYF. CDR3 nucleotides: TGTGCCAGCAGCCAAGCTAATATGATATCTGGAAACACCATATATTTT.

This clone was observed once. V usage is TRBV10-2 and J usage is TRBJ2-3; the match to TRBD2 covers 11 bases. The CDR3 has 15 residues. Trimming cost V 3 bases and J 6 bases; bases outside gene matches: 5. Germline loops: CDR1 WSHSY, CDR2 SAAADI. CDR3 sequence: CASSDSGGAWDTQYF. The CDR3 nucleotides read TGCGCCAGCAGTGATAGCGGGGGGGCATGGGATACGCAGTATTTT.

J is TRBJ1-4 and V is TRBV11-3; the D is unclear. CDR3 length: 15 residues. With 2 bases removed from V and 0 bases from J, the gap between germline ends came to 7 bases. Germline V gene data show CDR1 as SGHNT and CDR2 as YENEEA. The CDR3 sequence is CASSLNSATNEKLFF. CDR3 DNA sequence: TGTGCCAGCAGCTTAAACAGTGCAACTAATGAAAAACTGTTTTTT.

The chain has TRBV6-8 and TRBJ2-3, with D possibly being TRBD2 (6 bases). Germline assignment: CDR1 MNHGY and CDR2 SAAAGT. The CDR3 has 15 amino acids. V was clipped by 10 bases and J by 0 bases, with 17 bases between them. The CDR3 here is CAISSSGVSTDTQYF. DNA for the CDR3: TGTGCCATCAGCTCTTCGGGGGTTAGCACAGATACGCAGTATTTT.